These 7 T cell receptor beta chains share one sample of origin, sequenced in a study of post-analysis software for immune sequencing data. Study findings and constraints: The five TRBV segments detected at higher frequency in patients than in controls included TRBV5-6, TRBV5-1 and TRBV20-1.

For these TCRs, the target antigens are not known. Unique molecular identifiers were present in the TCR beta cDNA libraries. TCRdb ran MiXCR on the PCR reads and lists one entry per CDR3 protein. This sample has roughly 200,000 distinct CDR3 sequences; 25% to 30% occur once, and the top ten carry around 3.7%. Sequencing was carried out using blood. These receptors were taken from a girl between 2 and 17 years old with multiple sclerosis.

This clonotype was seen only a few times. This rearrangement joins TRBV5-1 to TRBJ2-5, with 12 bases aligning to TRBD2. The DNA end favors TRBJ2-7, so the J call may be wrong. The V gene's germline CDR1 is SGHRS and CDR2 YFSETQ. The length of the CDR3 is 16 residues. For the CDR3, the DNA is TGCGCCAGCAGCCCAAGACTAGCGGGAGTCTACGGCGAGCAGTACTTC. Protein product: CASSPRLAGVYGEQYF.

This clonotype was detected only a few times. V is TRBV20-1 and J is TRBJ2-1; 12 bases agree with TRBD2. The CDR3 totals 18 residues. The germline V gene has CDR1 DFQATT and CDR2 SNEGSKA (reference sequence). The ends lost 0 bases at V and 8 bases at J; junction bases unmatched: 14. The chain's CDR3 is CSARDVGPTSGRRYEQFF. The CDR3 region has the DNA TGCAGTGCTAGAGATGTGGGGCCCACTAGCGGGAGGCGGTATGAGCAGTTCTTC.

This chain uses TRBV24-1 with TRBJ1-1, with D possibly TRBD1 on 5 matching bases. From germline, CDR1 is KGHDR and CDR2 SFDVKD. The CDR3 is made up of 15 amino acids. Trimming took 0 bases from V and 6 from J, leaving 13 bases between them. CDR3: CATSDLQGRGAEAFF. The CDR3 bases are TGTGCCACCAGTGATTTGCAGGGTAGGGGCGCTGAAGCTTTCTTT.

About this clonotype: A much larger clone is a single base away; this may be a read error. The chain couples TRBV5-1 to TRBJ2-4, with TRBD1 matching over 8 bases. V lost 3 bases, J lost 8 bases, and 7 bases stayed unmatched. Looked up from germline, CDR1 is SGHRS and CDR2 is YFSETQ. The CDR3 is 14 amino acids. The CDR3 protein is CASSSGLDRDIQYF. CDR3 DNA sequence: TGCGCCAGCAGCTCTGGGCTGGACAGGGACATTCAGTACTTC. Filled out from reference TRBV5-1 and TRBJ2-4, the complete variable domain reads KAGVTQTPRYLIKTRGQQVTLSCSPISGHRSVSWYQQTPGQGLQFLFEYFSETQRNKGNFPGRFSGRQFSNSRSEMNVSTLELGDSALYLCASSSGLDRDIQYFGAGTRLSVL.

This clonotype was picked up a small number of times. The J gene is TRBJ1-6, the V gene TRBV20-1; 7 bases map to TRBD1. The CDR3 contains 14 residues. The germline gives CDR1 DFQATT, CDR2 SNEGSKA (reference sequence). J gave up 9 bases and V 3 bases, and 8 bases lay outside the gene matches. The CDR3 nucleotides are TGCAGTGCTAGCCCAAGACAGGGTGGTTCACCCCTCCACTTT. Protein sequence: CSASPRQGGSPLHF.

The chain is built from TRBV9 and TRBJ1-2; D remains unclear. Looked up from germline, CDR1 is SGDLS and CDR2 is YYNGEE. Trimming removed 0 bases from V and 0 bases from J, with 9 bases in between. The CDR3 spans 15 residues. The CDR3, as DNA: TGTGCCAGCAGCGTAGTTGGCCTTGCTAACTATGGCTACACCTTC. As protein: CASSVVGLANYGYTF.

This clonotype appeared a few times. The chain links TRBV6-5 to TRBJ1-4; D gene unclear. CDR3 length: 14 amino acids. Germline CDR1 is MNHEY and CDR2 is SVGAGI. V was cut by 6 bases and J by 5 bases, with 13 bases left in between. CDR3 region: CASRRPRPNEKLFF. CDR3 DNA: TGTGCCAGCAGGAGACCGAGGCCGAATGAAAAACTGTTTTTT.